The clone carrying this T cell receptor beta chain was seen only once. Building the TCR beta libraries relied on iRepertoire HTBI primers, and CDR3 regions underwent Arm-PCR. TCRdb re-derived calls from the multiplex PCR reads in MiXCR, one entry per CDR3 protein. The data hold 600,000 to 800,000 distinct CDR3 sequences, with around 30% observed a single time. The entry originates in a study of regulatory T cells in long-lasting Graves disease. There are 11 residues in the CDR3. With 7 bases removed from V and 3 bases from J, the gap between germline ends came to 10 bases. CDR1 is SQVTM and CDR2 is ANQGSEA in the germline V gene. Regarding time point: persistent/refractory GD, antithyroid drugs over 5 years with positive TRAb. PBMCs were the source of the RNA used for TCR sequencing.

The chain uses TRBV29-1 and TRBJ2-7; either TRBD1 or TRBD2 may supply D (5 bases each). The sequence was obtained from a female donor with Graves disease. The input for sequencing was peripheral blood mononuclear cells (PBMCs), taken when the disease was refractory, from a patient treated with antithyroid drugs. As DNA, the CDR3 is TGCAGCGGGGGGTACAGCTACGAGCAGTACTTC. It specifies CSGGYSYEQYF.